The rows below give T cell receptor beta chains drawn from one sample of a study of vaccination effects on CD4 cells after COVID-19. Antigen specificity for these receptors is unknown. The table came from immunoSEQ multiplex PCR; TCRdb's copy has only in-frame clones and leaves some out. The data show 14,000 or so clones, about 73% seen once. Sequenced material: CD4+ T cells from PBMCs cultured with HCoV-NL63 spike peptides, taken after COVID-19 vaccination. Every receptor here comes from a human donor who had a prior SARS-CoV-2 infection. Each CDR3 is given with its conserved first and last residue. The order of the fields is D gene, J gene, V gene, clone size, CDR3 protein, CDR3 DNA. A D gene is named only where the DNA matches it firmly. The size entry is marked missing in some rows and otherwise reads once, few, many or a size class.

.	TRBJ2-7	TRBV7-9	.	CASSKNRVPYEQYF	TGTGCCAGCAGCAAAAACAGGGTCCCCTACGAGCAGTACTTC
.	TRBJ1-3	TRBV6-5	once	CASSSYRSSGNTIYF	TGTGCCAGCAGTTCTTACAGGAGCTCTGGAAACACCATATATTTT
.	TRBJ1-2	TRBV5-1	.	CASSTGQINYGYTF	TGCGCCAGCAGCACCGGACAGATTAACTATGGCTACACCTTC
.	TRBJ1-5	TRBV3-1/TRBV3-2	few	CASSRDYGANQPQHF	TGTGCCAGCAGCCGCGATTACGGGGCCAATCAGCCCCAGCATTTT
TRBD1	TRBJ1-2	TRBV3-1/TRBV3-2	few	CASRRQGAAGYGYTF	TGTGCCAGCAGAAGACAGGGGGCGGCAGGCTATGGCTACACCTTC
TRBD1	TRBJ2-1	TRBV6-5	.	CASRHGTEYNEQFF	TGTGCCAGCAGGCACGGGACAGAATACAATGAGCAGTTCTTC
TRBD1	TRBJ1-5	TRBV10-3	.	CAVGTDSNQPQHF	TGTGCCGTCGGGACAGATAGCAATCAGCCCCAGCATTTT
.	TRBJ2-7	TRBV24-1	.	CATSDSGREQYF	TGTGCCACCAGTGATTCGGGGCGCGAGCAGTACTTC
.	TRBJ1-4	TRBV5-1	.	CASSADSSNEKLFF	TGCGCCAGCAGCGCGGACAGTTCTAATGAAAAACTGTTTTTT
.	TRBJ1-1	TRBV4-2	.	CASSQQGLNTEAFF	TGTGCCAGCAGCCAACAGGGGTTGAACACTGAAGCTTTCTTT
TRBD2	TRBJ2-3	TRBV9	.	CASSVADTSGRGGSTDTQYF	TGTGCCAGCAGCGTAGCGGACACTAGCGGGAGGGGAGGGAGCACAGATACGCAGTATTTT
.	TRBJ1-6	TRBV20-1	once	CSARGGGPLHF	TGCAGTGCTAGAGGGGGGGGGCCCCTCCACTTT
TRBD1	TRBJ1-2	TRBV4-1	.	CASSQGRDRDIGYTF	TGCGCCAGCAGCCAGGGCCGGGACAGGGATATTGGCTACACCTTC
TRBD2	TRBJ2-3	TRBV5-6	.	CASSRLTSGSLDTQYF	TGTGCCAGCAGCCGCCTTACTAGCGGGAGTTTAGATACGCAGTATTTT
.	TRBJ2-1	TRBV5-1	few	CASSLVRASSYNEQFF	TGCGCCAGCAGCTTGGTTCGGGCGAGCTCCTACAATGAGCAGTTCTTC
.	TRBJ2-7	TRBV27	.	CASSVRALSSYEQYF	TGTGCCAGCAGTGTACGGGCGCTTAGCTCCTACGAGCAGTACTTC
.	TRBJ2-7	TRBV5-1	.	CASSLGPIGIYEQYF	TGCGCCAGCAGCTTGGGTCCCATTGGGATCTACGAGCAGTACTTC
.	TRBJ1-5	TRBV27	.	CASSLPFLRDGQPQHF	TGTGCCAGCAGTCTCCCTTTCCTAAGGGATGGCCAGCCCCAGCATTTT
.	TRBJ2-7	TRBV21-1	.	CASSKGLRASGDGYEQYF	TGTGCCAGCAGCAAAGGTTTGAGGGCTAGCGGAGACGGGTACGAGCAGTACTTC
.	TRBJ2-5	TRBV11-3	once	CASNPQGMETQYF	TGTGCCAGCAACCCCCAAGGTATGGAGACCCAGTACTTC
.	TRBJ1-2	TRBV4-1	.	CASSQAPTANYGYTF	TGCGCCAGCAGCCAAGCTCCGACAGCTAACTATGGCTACACCTTC
.	TRBJ2-3	TRBV7-9	.	CASSLMSLARDTQYF	TGTGCCAGCAGCTTAATGTCACTAGCTAGAGATACGCAGTATTTT
.	TRBJ1-1	TRBV30	.	CAWRIPLPAEAFF	TGTGCCTGGAGAATTCCTCTTCCCGCTGAAGCTTTCTTT
.	TRBJ1-5	TRBV19	once	CASSPQGPPQHF	TGTGCCAGTAGTCCACAGGGCCCGCCCCAGCATTTT
.	TRBJ2-3	TRBV7-2	.	CASSQYYTDTQYF	TGTGCCAGCAGCCAGTACTACACAGATACGCAGTATTTT
.	TRBJ1-6	TRBV18	.	CASSPLGRLSYNSPLHF	TGTGCCAGCTCTCCCCTCGGGAGGCTCTCCTATAATTCACCCCTCCACTTT
.	TRBJ1-2	TRBV7-3	.	CASSLTGQGEGYTF	TGTGCCAGCAGCTTAACTGGCCAGGGAGAAGGCTACACCTTC
.	TRBJ2-7	TRBV2	.	CASRRRTPDEQYF	TGTGCCAGCAGAAGGCGGACCCCTGACGAGCAGTACTTC
.	TRBJ1-1	TRBV13	.	CASSQTGYPGAWTEAFF	TGTGCCAGCAGTCAGACAGGTTATCCGGGGGCTTGGACTGAAGCTTTCTTT
TRBD2	TRBJ2-7	TRBV7-2	.	CASSLSLAGAGEQYF	TGTGCCAGCAGCTTATCTCTAGCGGGGGCCGGCGAGCAGTACTTC
.	TRBJ1-4	TRBV2	.	CASFGTFWNEKLFF	TGTGCCAGCTTCGGGACTTTTTGGAATGAAAAACTGTTTTTT
TRBD1	TRBJ2-3	TRBV18	.	CASSHRGRNTDTQYF	TGTGCCAGCTCACACAGGGGGCGAAACACAGATACGCAGTATTTT
.	TRBJ1-1	TRBV29-1	.	CSASSGAVVAFF	TGCAGCGCAAGTTCGGGGGCCGTGGTAGCTTTCTTT
TRBD2	TRBJ2-7	TRBV7-9	few	CASSLERTSGGRSSYEQYF	TGTGCCAGCAGCTTAGAGCGGACTAGCGGGGGCCGAAGCTCCTACGAGCAGTACTTC
.	TRBJ2-2	TRBV6-1	.	CASSEYGGGGTGELFF	TGTGCCAGCAGTGAATATGGGGGAGGGGGCACCGGGGAGCTGTTTTTT
TRBD1	TRBJ2-2	TRBV2	.	CASKGTGWVGELFF	TGTGCCAGCAAGGGGACAGGGTGGGTCGGGGAGCTGTTTTTT
.	TRBJ2-5	TRBV19	.	CASSIGGEETQYF	TGTGCCAGTAGTATCGGCGGGGAAGAGACCCAGTACTTC
.	TRBJ1-3	TRBV20-1	.	CSAYLENTIYF	TGCAGTGCCTACTTAGAAAACACCATATATTTT
.	TRBJ1-2	TRBV11-2	.	CASSAAFTGNYGYTF	TGTGCCAGCAGCGCCGCCTTCACAGGGAACTATGGCTACACCTTC
.	TRBJ2-1	TRBV9	.	CASSVGSGAPYNEQFF	TGTGCCAGCAGCGTAGGCTCAGGGGCTCCCTACAATGAGCAGTTCTTC
.	TRBJ1-2	TRBV3-1/TRBV3-2	.	CASSLSGGAYGYTF	TGTGCCAGCAGCCTATCTGGGGGGGCCTATGGCTACACCTTC
TRBD2	TRBJ2-3	TRBV6-2/TRBV6-3	.	CASSFSGTSDLFTQYF	TGTGCCAGCAGTTTCTCCGGGACTAGCGATCTTTTCACGCAGTATTTT